This T cell receptor beta chain was sequenced for a study of beta chain features in type 1 diabetes. Study at large: Sorted cells, 90 million to 120 million in number, were examined across all samples. Study conclusions and caveats: Sequencing the cDNA could make cells with high TCR expression show up more than they should. Type 1 diabetes patients had TCRB CDR3s that were shorter (moderately but significantly so) in all four CD4+ subsets. VDJ junctions from patients with type 1 diabetes contained fewer insertions and more deletions.

In the case of this clone: Antigen specificity is unknown.

Expressed TCRB transcripts were sequenced, since all the RNA that had been isolated was reverse transcribed. Data came from immunoSEQ multiplex PCR; TCRdb stores just in-frame clones and leaves some out. This sample yields around 400,000 clones, of which over 13% are seen a single time; more than 0.015% belongs to the top ten. Per germline, CDR1 MNHEY and CDR2 SVGAGI. CDR3 length equals 15 residues. The ends lost 10 bases at V and 4 bases at J; junction bases unmatched: 12. Sequencing was done on a sample of naive CD4+ T cells from blood. The chain employs TRBV6-5 and TRBJ1-5; 8 bases line up with TRBD1. The receptor comes from a woman aged 18-29 years in good health. The CDR3, as DNA: TGTGCCACCAGGGGCCTCGGGACAGGTAATCAGCCCCAGCATTTT. Amino acid sequence: CATRGLGTGNQPQHF.